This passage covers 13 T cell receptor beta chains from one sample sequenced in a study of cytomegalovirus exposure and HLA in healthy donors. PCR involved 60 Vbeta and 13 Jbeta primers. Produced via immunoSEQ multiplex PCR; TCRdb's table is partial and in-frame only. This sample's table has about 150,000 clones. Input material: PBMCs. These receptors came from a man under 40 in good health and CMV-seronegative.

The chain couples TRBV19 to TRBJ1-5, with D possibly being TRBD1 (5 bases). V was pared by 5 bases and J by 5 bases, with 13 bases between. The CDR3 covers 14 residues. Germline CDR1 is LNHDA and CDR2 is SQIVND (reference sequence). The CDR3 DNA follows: TGTGCCAGTAGTGCTGACAGCACTTATCAGCCCCAGCATTTT. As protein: CASSADSTYQPQHF.

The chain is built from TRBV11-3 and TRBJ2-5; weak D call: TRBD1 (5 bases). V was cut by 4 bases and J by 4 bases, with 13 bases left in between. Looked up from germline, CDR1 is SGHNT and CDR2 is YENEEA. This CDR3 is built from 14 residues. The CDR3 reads CASSSRDSGETQYF. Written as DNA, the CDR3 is TGTGCCAGCAGCTCCAGGGATAGTGGAGAGACCCAGTACTTC.

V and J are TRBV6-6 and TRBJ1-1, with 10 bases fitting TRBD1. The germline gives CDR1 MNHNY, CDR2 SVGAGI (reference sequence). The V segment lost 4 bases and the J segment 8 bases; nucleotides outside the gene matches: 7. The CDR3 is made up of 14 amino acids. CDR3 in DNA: TGTGCCAGCAGTTTACCCCCGGGACAGGGGGAAGCTTTCTTT. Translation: CASSLPPGQGEAFF.

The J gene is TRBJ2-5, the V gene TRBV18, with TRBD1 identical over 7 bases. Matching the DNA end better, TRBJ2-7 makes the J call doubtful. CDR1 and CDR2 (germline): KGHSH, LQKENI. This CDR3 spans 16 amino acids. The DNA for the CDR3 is TGTGCCAGCTCACCACCGGGGGTCAGGGGGACCTACGAGCAGTACTTC. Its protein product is CASSPPGVRGTYEQYF.

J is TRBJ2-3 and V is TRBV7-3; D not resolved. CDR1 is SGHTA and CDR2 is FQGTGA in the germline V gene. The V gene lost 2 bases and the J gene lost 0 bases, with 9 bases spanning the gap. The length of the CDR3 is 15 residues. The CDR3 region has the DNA TGTGCCAGCAGCTTACGCACTTCTAGCACAGATACGCAGTATTTT. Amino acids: CASSLRTSSTDTQYF. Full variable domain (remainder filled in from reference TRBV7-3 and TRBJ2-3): GAGVSQTPSNKVTEKGKYVELRCDPISGHTALYWYRQSLGQGPEFLIYFQGTGAADDSGLPNDRFFAVRPEGSVSTLKIQRTERGDSAVYLCASSLRTSSTDTQYFGPGTRLTVL.

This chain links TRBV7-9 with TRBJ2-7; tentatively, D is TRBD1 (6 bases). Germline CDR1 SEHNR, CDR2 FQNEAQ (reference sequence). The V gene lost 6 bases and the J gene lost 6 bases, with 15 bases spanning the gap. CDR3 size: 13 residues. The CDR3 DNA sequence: TGTGCCAGCAGATCCAGGGGTACGGGCGAGCAGTACTTC. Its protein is CASRSRGTGEQYF.

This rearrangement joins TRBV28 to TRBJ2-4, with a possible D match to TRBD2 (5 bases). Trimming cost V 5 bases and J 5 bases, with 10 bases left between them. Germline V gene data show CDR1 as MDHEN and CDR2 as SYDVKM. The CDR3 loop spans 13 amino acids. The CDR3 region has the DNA TGTGCCAGCAGTACGGGATGGCAAAACATTCAGTACTTC. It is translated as CASSTGWQNIQYF.

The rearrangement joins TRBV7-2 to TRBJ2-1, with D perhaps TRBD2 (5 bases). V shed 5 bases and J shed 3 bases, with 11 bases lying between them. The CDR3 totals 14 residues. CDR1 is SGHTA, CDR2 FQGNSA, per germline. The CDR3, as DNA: TGTGCCAGCAGCGTGGCAGCGGTCTACAATGAGCAGTTCTTC. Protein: CASSVAAVYNEQFF.

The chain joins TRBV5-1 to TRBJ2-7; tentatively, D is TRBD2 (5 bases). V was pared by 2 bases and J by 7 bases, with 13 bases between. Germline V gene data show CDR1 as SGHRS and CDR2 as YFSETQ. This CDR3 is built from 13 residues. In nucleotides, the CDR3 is TGCGCCAGCAGCTTTACGGGTCCGGGAGAGCAGTACTTC. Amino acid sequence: CASSFTGPGEQYF. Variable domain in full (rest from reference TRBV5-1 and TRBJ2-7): KAGVTQTPRYLIKTRGQQVTLSCSPISGHRSVSWYQQTPGQGLQFLFEYFSETQRNKGNFPGRFSGRQFSNSRSEMNVSTLELGDSALYLCASSFTGPGEQYFGPGTRLTVT.

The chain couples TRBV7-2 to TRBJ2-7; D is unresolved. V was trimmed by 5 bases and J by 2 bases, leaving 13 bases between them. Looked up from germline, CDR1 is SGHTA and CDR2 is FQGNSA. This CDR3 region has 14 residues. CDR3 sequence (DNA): TGTGCCAGCAGCCCTACTATTCCCCCCTACGAGCAGTACTTC. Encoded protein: CASSPTIPPYEQYF.

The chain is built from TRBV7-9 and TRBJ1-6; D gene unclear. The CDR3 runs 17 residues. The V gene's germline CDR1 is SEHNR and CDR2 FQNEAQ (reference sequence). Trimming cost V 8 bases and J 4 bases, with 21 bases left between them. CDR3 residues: CASGKGGGPLYNSPLHF. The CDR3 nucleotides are TGTGCCAGCGGTAAGGGCGGAGGGCCCCTGTATAATTCACCCCTCCACTTT.

CDR3 nucleotides: TGTGCCAGCAGCCAAAATCCGGGACAGGGTACAGATACGCAGTATTTT. Protein: CASSQNPGQGTDTQYF. The V gene is TRBV9, the J gene TRBJ2-3; TRBD1 aligns across 9 bases. The CDR3 is made up of 16 amino acids. CDR1 is SGDLS, CDR2 YYNGEE, per germline. J was trimmed by 3 bases and V by 4 bases; bases with no gene match: 9.

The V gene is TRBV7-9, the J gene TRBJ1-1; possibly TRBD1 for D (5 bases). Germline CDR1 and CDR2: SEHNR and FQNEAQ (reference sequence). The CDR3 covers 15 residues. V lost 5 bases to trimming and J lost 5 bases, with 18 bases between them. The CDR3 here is CASSPPRSGGTEAFF. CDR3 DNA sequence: TGTGCCAGCAGCCCACCCCGAAGTGGGGGGACTGAAGCTTTCTTT.